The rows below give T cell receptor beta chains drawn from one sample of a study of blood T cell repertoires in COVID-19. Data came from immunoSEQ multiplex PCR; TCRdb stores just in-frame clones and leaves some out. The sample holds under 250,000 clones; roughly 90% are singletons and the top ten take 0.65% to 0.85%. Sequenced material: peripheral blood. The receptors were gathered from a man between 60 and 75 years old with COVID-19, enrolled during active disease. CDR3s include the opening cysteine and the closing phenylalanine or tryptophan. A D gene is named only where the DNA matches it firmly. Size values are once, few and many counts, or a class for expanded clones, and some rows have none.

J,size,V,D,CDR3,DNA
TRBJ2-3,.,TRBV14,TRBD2,CASSKGAGIADTQYF,TGTGCCAGCAGCAAAGGAGCGGGAATTGCAGATACGCAGTATTTT
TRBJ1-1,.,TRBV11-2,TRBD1,CASSRTDRLNTEAFF,TGTGCCAGCAGCCGAACGGACAGGCTTAACACTGAAGCTTTCTTT
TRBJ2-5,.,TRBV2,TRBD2,CASSEGGLSRETQYF,TGTGCCAGCAGTGAGGGGGGGTTGAGTCGGGAGACCCAGTACTTC
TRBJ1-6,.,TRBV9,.,CASSVSGQGVSPLHF,TGTGCCAGCAGCGTTAGCGGTCAGGGAGTTTCACCCCTCCACTTT
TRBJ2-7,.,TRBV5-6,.,CASSQFYEQYF,TGTGCCAGCAGCCAATTCTACGAGCAGTACTTC
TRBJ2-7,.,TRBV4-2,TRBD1,CASSPSFGTDNMKDF,TGTGCCAGCAGCCCGTCATTCGGGACAGATAACATGAAGGACTTC
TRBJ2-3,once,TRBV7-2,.,CASSRLGADTQYF,TGTGCCAGCAGCAGATTAGGGGCAGATACGCAGTATTTT
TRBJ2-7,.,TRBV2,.,CASSDSAGISYEQYF,TGTGCCAGCAGTGATTCCGCAGGTATTTCCTACGAGCAGTACTTC
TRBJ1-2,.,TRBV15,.,CATSRDLEALEAGYTF,TGTGCCACCAGCAGAGATCTCGAGGCACTAGAGGCGGGCTACACCTTC
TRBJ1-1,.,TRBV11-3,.,CASSLVTQSLNTEAFF,TGTGCCAGCAGCTTAGTGACACAGAGCTTGAACACTGAAGCTTTCTTT
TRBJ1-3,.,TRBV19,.,CASSIAGGNTIYF,TGTGCCAGTAGTATCGCGGGGGGAAACACCATATATTTT
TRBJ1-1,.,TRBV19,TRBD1,CASSNSDRGPLNTEAFF,TGTGCCAGTAGTAACTCCGACAGGGGGCCTCTGAACACTGAAGCTTTCTTT
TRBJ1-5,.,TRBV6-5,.,CASRPGTGDGQPQHF,TGTGCCAGCAGGCCCGGGACGGGGGACGGTCAGCCCCAGCATTTT
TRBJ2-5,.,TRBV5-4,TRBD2,CASSQTSGKETQYF,TGTGCCAGCAGCCAGACTAGCGGGAAAGAGACCCAGTACTTC
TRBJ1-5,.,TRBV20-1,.,CSASPRGDQPQHF,TGCAGTGCTAGTCCCCGTGGAGATCAGCCCCAGCATTTT
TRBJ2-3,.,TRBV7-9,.,CASSPRADTQYF,TGTGCCAGCAGCCCACGAGCAGATACGCAGTATTTT
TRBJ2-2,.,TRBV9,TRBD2,CASSVPRYRASGEPGELFF,TGTGCCAGCAGCGTCCCCCGGTATCGGGCTAGCGGGGAGCCCGGGGAGCTGTTTTTT
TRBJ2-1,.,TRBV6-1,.,CASSDRRSDEQFF,TGTGCCAGCAGTGACCGGAGAAGCGATGAGCAGTTCTTC
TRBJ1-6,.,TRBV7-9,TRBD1,CASSPGTENSPLHF,TGTGCCAGCAGCCCGGGGACAGAAAATTCACCCCTCCACTTT
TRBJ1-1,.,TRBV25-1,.,CASHMTGNTEAFF,TGTGCCAGCCATATGACAGGGAACACTGAAGCTTTCTTT
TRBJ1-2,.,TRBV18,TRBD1,CASSPGQGDYGYTF,TGTGCCAGCTCACCTGGACAGGGAGACTATGGCTACACCTTC
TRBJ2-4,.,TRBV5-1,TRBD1,CASSSGDRVPFQALAKNIQYF,TGCGCCAGCAGCTCCGGGGACAGGGTGCCCTTTCAAGCTCTAGCCAAAAACATTCAGTACTTC
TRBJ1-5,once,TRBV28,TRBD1,CASSSSSTGGGNQPQHF,TGTGCCAGCAGTTCATCGTCGACAGGGGGTGGCAATCAGCCCCAGCATTTT
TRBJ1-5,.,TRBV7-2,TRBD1,CASSDRGWVNQPQHF,TGTGCCAGCAGCGACAGGGGGTGGGTCAATCAGCCCCAGCATTTT
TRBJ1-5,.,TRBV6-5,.,CASSLSRGNQPQHF,TGTGCCAGCAGTCTCTCCCGGGGCAATCAGCCCCAGCATTTT
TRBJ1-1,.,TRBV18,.,CASSVLATGQRLTSLNTEAFF,TGTGCCAGCTCAGTTCTAGCCACCGGACAGAGGCTAACCTCTTTGAACACTGAAGCTTTCTTT
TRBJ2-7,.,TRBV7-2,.,CASSPASSPSSYEQYF,TGTGCCAGCAGCCCAGCTAGCAGCCCTAGCTCCTACGAGCAGTACTTC
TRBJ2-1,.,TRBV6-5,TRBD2,CASSSSGGGYNEQFF,TGTGCCAGCAGTTCTAGCGGGGGTGGGTACAATGAGCAGTTCTTC
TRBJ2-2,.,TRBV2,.,CASSETRGNTGELFF,TGTGCCAGCAGTGAGACTAGGGGAAACACCGGGGAGCTGTTTTTT
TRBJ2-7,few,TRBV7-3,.,CASSLIWLADSYEQYF,TGTGCCAGCAGCTTAATTTGGCTAGCAGATTCCTACGAGCAGTACTTC
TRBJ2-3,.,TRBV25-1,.,CASRQGADTQYF,TGTGCCAGCAGACAGGGCGCAGATACGCAGTATTTT
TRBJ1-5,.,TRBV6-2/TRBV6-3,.,CASSYAQPHAYSNQPQHF,TGTGCCAGCAGTTATGCCCAACCTCACGCCTATAGCAATCAGCCCCAGCATTTT
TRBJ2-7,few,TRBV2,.,CASGPIISYEQYF,TGTGCCAGCGGCCCGATTATCTCCTACGAGCAGTACTTC
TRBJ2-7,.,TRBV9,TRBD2,CASAPGLAGGNSYEQYF,TGTGCCAGCGCACCGGGACTAGCGGGAGGTAACTCCTACGAGCAGTACTTC
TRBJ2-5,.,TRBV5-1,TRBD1,CASSPTGGKETQYF,TGCGCCAGCAGCCCCACAGGGGGCAAAGAGACCCAGTACTTC